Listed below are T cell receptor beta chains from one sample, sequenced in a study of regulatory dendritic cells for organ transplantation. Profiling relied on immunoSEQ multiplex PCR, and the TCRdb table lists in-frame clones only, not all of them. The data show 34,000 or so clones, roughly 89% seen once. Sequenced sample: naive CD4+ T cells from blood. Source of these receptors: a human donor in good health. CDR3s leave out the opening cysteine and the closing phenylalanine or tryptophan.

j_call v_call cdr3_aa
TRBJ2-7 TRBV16 ASSQWVSGTTKGEQY
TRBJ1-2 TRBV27 ASSSDRANYGYT
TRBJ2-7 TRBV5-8 ASSPTGYGSGSYEQY
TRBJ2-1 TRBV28 ASSSPTSGDYNEQF
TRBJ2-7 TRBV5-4 ASSYLATSSYEQY
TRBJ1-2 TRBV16 ASSPRQGSGYGYT
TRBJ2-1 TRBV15 ATSRTSGGTEQF
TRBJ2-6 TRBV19 ASSAGQARTPGANVLT
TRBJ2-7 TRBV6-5 ASSKTSALSYEQY
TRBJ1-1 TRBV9 ASSVYLNTEAF
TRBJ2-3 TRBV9 ASSLGPLGGQDTQY
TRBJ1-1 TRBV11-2 ASSLDGRGLNTEAF
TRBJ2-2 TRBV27 ASSFVSTGKPGELF